This T cell receptor (beta chain) was sequenced for a study of shared clonotypes between healthy human individuals. The study ran the assay at deep level. Once extracted for a subset, genomic DNA was divided evenly among several immunoSEQ plates. The method was immunoSEQ multiplex PCR; TCRdb's version includes in-frame clones alone and lacks a portion of them. Of some 470,000 clones listed, 70% to 80% are singletons. The CDR3 covers 14 residues. The germline V gene encodes CDR1 SGHVS and CDR2 FNYEAQ. Unmatched junction bases numbered 6, after V lost 5 bases and J lost 2 bases. Participating donors were healthy, HIV-negative adults free of recent acute infections or vaccinations. Samples left unsorted employed some 95 million PBMCs for genomic DNA.

V usage is TRBV7-6 and J usage is TRBJ2-7; TRBD1 agrees at 7 bases. The sample was PBMCs. This receptor was identified in a middle-aged woman in good health. Some clones in this sample may be carry-over from other donors' samples. CDR3 residues: CASSPGTETYEQYF. As DNA, the CDR3 is TGTGCCAGCAGCCCAGGGACAGAAACCTACGAGCAGTACTTC.